This TCR beta chain derives from a study of T-cell memory formation after mild COVID-19. Whole-study context: TCR clusters were mostly donor specific. Points from the study as a whole: Some clones that responded were present in memory (sampled pre-infection), which suggests cross-reactive memory joined. Clones which contracted sat mainly in CM and EM if CD4+, and in EMRA if CD8+.

Turning to this clonotype: Its antigen is currently unknown.

Constant-segment-primed 5'RACE gave TCR alpha and TCR beta cDNA libraries with sample barcodes and UMIs. TCRdb reanalysed the 5' RACE reads using MiXCR and keeps one entry per CDR3 protein. The table lists hundreds of thousands of distinct CDR3 sequences, approximately 25% of them singletons, with roughly an eighth in the top ten. This CDR3 spans 14 amino acids. Trimming stripped 3 bases from V and 0 bases from J, with 10 bases between. Germline V gives CDR1 DFQATT, CDR2 SNEGSKA (reference sequence). The gene calls are TRBV20-1 and TRBJ2-3, with D hard to call. The receptor was isolated from an adult woman who had mild COVID-19 (a few samples of this study predate the infection). Cell type and time point are not known. Sequencing was performed on PBMCs or a T cell subset sorted from them (not recorded which). In DNA, the CDR3 is TGCAGTGCTAGTCGTGTCCTGAGCACAGATACGCAGTATTTT. Translated: CSASRVLSTDTQYF.